The next 20 T cell receptor beta chains were all read from a single sample in a study of blood T cell repertoires in COVID-19. Sequencing was performed with immunoSEQ multiplex PCR; in TCRdb, only in-frame clones are kept and a portion is missing. The data hold 100,000 to 120,000 clones, with about four fifths observed a single time. Sequenced input: peripheral blood. The receptors derive from an older man with acute or convalescent COVID-19.

This sequence joins TRBV6-4 and TRBJ1-1; no definite D call. The CDR3 is 13 amino acids. Germline CDR1 and CDR2: MRHNA and SNTAGT. Trimming removed 5 bases from V and 0 bases from J, with 7 bases in between. CDR3 sequence (DNA): TGTGCCAGCAGTCGAGAGCTGAACACTGAAGCTTTCTTT. This translates into CASSRELNTEAFF.

Concerning this clone: One end of the junction does not line up with germline, which may come from a read error. The chain recombines TRBV25-1 with TRBJ2-2; 9 nucleotides match TRBD1. Germline loops: CDR1 MGHDK, CDR2 SYGVNS. CDR3 length equals 15 residues. The CDR3 nucleotides are TGTGCCAGCCGTGATGGGACAGGGATCACCGGGGAGCTGTTTTTT. Translation: CASRDGTGITGELFF. Variable domain in full (rest from reference TRBV25-1 and TRBJ2-2): EADIYQTPRYLVIGTGKKITLECSQTMGHDKMYWYQQDPGMELHLIHYSYGVNSTEKGDLSSESTVSRIRTEHFPLTLESARPSHTSQYLCASRDGTGITGELFFGEGSRLTVL.

The chain has TRBV5-1 and TRBJ2-7; 11 positions match TRBD1. V lost 3 bases and J lost 5; bases outside the gene matches: 4. The CDR3 loop spans 14 amino acids. Germline V CDR1 and CDR2: SGHRS, YFSETQ. Here the CDR3 reads CASSSWTGGHEQYF. CDR3 bases: TGCGCCAGCAGCTCGTGGACAGGGGGCCACGAGCAGTACTTC.

This clone has only one observation. The junction departs from germline at one end; a sequencing error may be responsible. The chain's CDR3 is CASSPGAGSLAGVRNEQFF. CDR3 DNA sequence: TGTGCTAGCAGCCCCGGGGCAGGGAGTCTAGCGGGAGTTCGCAATGAGCAGTTCTTC. The V gene is TRBV7-7, the J gene TRBJ2-1; 10 nucleotides line up with TRBD2. This CDR3 is built from 19 residues. Per germline, CDR1 SSHAT and CDR2 FNYEAQ (reference sequence).

The chain joins TRBV28 to TRBJ1-5, with D possibly being TRBD1 (6 bases). CDR3 length: 15 residues. The germline CDR1 and CDR2 sequences are MDHEN and SYDVKM. The germline V and J ends were trimmed by 3 bases and 4 bases, with 13 bases remaining between them. The CDR3 coding sequence is TGTGCCAGCAGTTTTACAGGGATAAGTAATCAGCCCCAGCATTTT. Translating it yields CASSFTGISNQPQHF.

The CDR3 here is CASSPGGGKEKLFF. The CDR3, as DNA: TGTGCCAGCAGCCCCGGGGGAGGAAAGGAAAAACTGTTTTTT. The chain uses TRBV3-1 (or the pseudogene TRBV3-2) and TRBJ1-4; D perhaps matches TRBD1 (5 bases). Germline lookup yields CDR1 LGHDT and CDR2 YNNKEL (reference sequence). The CDR3 loop spans 14 amino acids. Trimming removed 4 bases at V and 8 bases at J, with 14 bases between.

This clone was picked up one time. The chain has TRBV18 and TRBJ2-1, with D perhaps matching TRBD1 (5 bases). Germline CDR1 KGHSH, CDR2 LQKENI. The CDR3 totals 15 residues. Trimming pared 0 bases from V and 2 bases from J, leaving 8 bases between. CDR3 loop: CASSPPGRAYNEQFF. DNA for the CDR3: TGTGCCAGCTCACCACCGGGCAGGGCCTACAATGAGCAGTTCTTC. Looking up the rest from reference TRBV18 and TRBJ2-1 gives the full variable domain: NAGVMQNPRHLVRRRGQEARLRCSPMKGHSHVYWYRQLPEEGLKFMVYLQKENIIDESGMPKERFSAEFPKEGPSILRIQQVVRGDSAAYFCASSPPGRAYNEQFFGPGTRLTVL.

The V call is TRBV30, the J call TRBJ2-1, with 9 nucleotides matching TRBD2. V was pared by 8 bases and J by 5 bases, with 7 bases of the junction left unmatched. The CDR3 spans 13 residues. The germline V gene has CDR1 GTSNPN and CDR2 SVGIG (reference sequence). The CDR3 nucleotides read TGTGCCGGACTATCTAGCGGGAACAATGAGCAGTTCTTC. Protein: CAGLSSGNNEQFF.

The rearrangement links TRBV6-5 to TRBJ2-1, with D hard to call. Trimming removed 2 bases from V and 7 bases from J, with 15 bases in between. There are 15 residues in the CDR3. Germline CDR1 MNHEY, CDR2 SVGAGI. In nucleotides, the CDR3 is TGTGCCAGCAGTTACGCCCTAGTAAGTCTGAATGAGCAGTTCTTC. This codes for CASSYALVSLNEQFF.

This sequence joins TRBV5-1 and TRBJ2-2, with 9 bases that match TRBD1. Germline V CDR1 and CDR2: SGHRS, YFSETQ. The CDR3 loop spans 15 amino acids. Trimming removed 1 base from V and 5 bases from J; junction bases left unmatched: 3. The CDR3 DNA follows: TGCGCCAGCAGCTTGCTAGGGACAGGGACCGGGGAGCTGTTTTTT. Amino acids: CASSLLGTGTGELFF. The full variable domain, its missing parts supplied by reference TRBV5-1 and TRBJ2-2, is KAGVTQTPRYLIKTRGQQVTLSCSPISGHRSVSWYQQTPGQGLQFLFEYFSETQRNKGNFPGRFSGRQFSNSRSEMNVSTLELGDSALYLCASSLLGTGTGELFFGEGSRLTVL.

CDR3: CASSTRVNYGYTF. DNA of the CDR3: TGTGCCAGCAGCACCAGGGTAAACTATGGCTACACCTTC. This chain joins TRBV28 and TRBJ1-2; tentative D call: TRBD1 (5 bases). Germline V gives CDR1 MDHEN, CDR2 SYDVKM. Trimming took 6 bases from V and 2 from J, leaving 10 bases between them. The CDR3 has 13 amino acids.

CDR3 nucleotide sequence: TGTGCCAGCATATCCGGGCAGGGGGACCGACCCCAGCATTTT. Encoded protein: CASISGQGDRPQHF. The chain employs TRBV28 and TRBJ1-5; 7 bases are a match to TRBD1. Germline CDR1 MDHEN, CDR2 SYDVKM. CDR3 length equals 14 residues. V dropped 7 bases and J dropped 10; count of bases not matched to a gene: 13.

The chain carries TRBV28 and TRBJ2-2; 7 nucleotides match TRBD1. This CDR3 contains 14 residues. V lost 6 bases, J lost 3 bases, and 4 bases stayed unmatched. Germline V gene sequence: CDR1 MDHEN, CDR2 SYDVKM. CDR3 loop: CASRTGLDTGELFF. For the CDR3, the DNA is TGTGCCAGCAGGACAGGGTTGGACACCGGGGAGCTGTTTTTT.

This chain links TRBV5-1 with TRBJ1-1; TRBD1 might be the D (5 bases). Looked up from germline, CDR1 is SGHRS and CDR2 is YFSETQ. Trimming removed 5 bases at V and 3 bases at J, with 17 bases between. The CDR3 length is 15 residues. The CDR3 coding sequence is TGCGCCAGCAGGATGGCGGCAGGGAAGTACACTGAAGCTTTCTTT. Its protein is CASRMAAGKYTEAFF.

V usage is TRBV6-5 and J usage is TRBJ1-1; D uncertain. V was trimmed by 5 bases and J by 4 bases, leaving 14 bases between them. Germline V gives CDR1 MNHEY, CDR2 SVGAGI. This CDR3 region has 14 residues. The CDR3 sequence: CASSITTGGTEAFF. The CDR3 DNA reads TGTGCCAGCAGTATAACCACCGGAGGCACTGAAGCTTTCTTT.

The rearrangement joins TRBV24-1 to TRBJ2-3; 14 bases fit TRBD2. This CDR3 contains 17 residues. The V gene's germline CDR1 is KGHDR and CDR2 SFDVKD. Trimming at V came to 4 bases and at J to 9 bases, leaving 11 bases not matched to a gene. In nucleotides, the CDR3 is TGTGCCACCAGTGAAATGGGGACTAGCGGGAGTGGGCCAACGCAGTATTTT. Translating it yields CATSEMGTSGSGPTQYF.

The V and J genes are TRBV2 and TRBJ2-1, with TRBD2 matching 13 bases. V gave up 8 bases and J gave up 9 bases; unmatched junction bases: 7. CDR3 length: 14 residues. Germline V gene lookup returns CDR1 SNHLY and CDR2 FYNNEI. CDR3 DNA sequence: TGTGCCAGCGCCGGGACTAGCGGGATAGGTGAGCAGTTCTTC. This gives the protein CASAGTSGIGEQFF.

The chain employs TRBV5-4 and TRBJ2-5; D possibly corresponds to TRBD2 (5 bases). CDR3 size: 14 residues. CDR1 and CDR2 from the germline V gene are SGHNT and YYREEE (reference sequence). Trimming took off 0 bases at V and 4 bases at J, with 10 bases between the two ends. This CDR3 reads CASSLAGIGETQYF. The CDR3, as DNA: TGTGCCAGCAGCTTGGCCGGGATAGGAGAGACCCAGTACTTC.

The chain combines TRBV5-1 with TRBJ2-5; a weak D match, TRBD2 (6 bases). Germline V CDR1 and CDR2: SGHRS, YFSETQ. V lost 4 bases and J lost 2, with 12 bases in between. The CDR3 sequence is 14 residues long. The CDR3 bases are TGCGCCAGCAGCCTGGGAGGATATCAAGAGACCCAGTACTTC. It specifies CASSLGGYQETQYF.

The rearrangement joins TRBV2 to TRBJ2-5; D may be TRBD1 (6 bases). The CDR3 extends over 14 amino acids. Germline V gene sequence: CDR1 SNHLY, CDR2 FYNNEI. The V end was cut by 3 bases, the J end by 7 bases, with 15 bases between. This chain's CDR3 is CASSDQRLRGTQYF. CDR3 sequence (DNA): TGTGCCAGCAGTGATCAGAGACTCAGGGGGACCCAGTACTTC.